This T cell receptor (beta chain) originates from a study of T-cell reconstitution after alpha-beta-depleted transplantation in children. This clonotype was seen repeatedly, ten times or more. Trimming shortened V by 7 bases and J by 4 bases, and 16 bases separated the two germline ends. This CDR3 comprises 13 residues. CDR1 and CDR2 from the germline V gene are SQVTM and ANQGSEA. Construction of the TCRbeta library involved unique molecular identifiers. From the PCR reads, TCRdb called clonotypes with MiXCR, one entry per CDR3 protein. The table has around 600,000 distinct CDR3 sequences, roughly 15% seen once.

This receptor was taken from a human donor who donated a stem cell graft to a child with acute myeloid leukemia. The material sequenced was PBMCs from the stem cell graft donor, taken from the stem cell graft. This chain joins TRBV29-1 and TRBJ1-2; weak D call: TRBD1 (6 bases). CDR3 DNA sequence: TGCAGCGCCGAGACGGGCAGGGGCTATGGCTACACCTTC. This gives the protein CSAETGRGYGYTF.